This passage covers 25 T cell receptor beta chains from one sample sequenced in a study of CD8 T cells in ankylosing spondylitis. Study-wide points: Apparently characteristic of ankylosing spondylitis blood was a TCR beta motif (about eight highly homologous variants).

TCRdb re-called the 5' RACE reads with MiXCR, one entry per CDR3 protein. The top ten clones hold 1% of a sample with fewer than 450,000 distinct CDR3 sequences, 17% of them seen once. For these receptors, no antigen is known. Sequencing used blood, either unsorted or a sorted T cell fraction (not recorded which). The receptors were gathered from a male donor with ankylosing spondylitis.

The chain links TRBV12-3 or TRBV12-4 to TRBJ2-1, with 10 nucleotides matching TRBD2. The CDR3 runs to 15 residues. Unmatched junction bases numbered 7, after V lost 2 bases and J lost 9 bases. As DNA, the CDR3 is TGTGCCAGCAGTTTAATTAGCGGGGGGTTCGGTGAGCAGTTCTTC. Protein sequence: CASSLISGGFGEQFF.

J is TRBJ1-1 and V is TRBV3-1; no firm D call. V shed 3 bases and J shed 4 bases, with 12 bases lying between them. The CDR3 is 14 residues long. CDR1 LGHDT and CDR2 YNNKEL come from the germline V gene (reference sequence). This chain's CDR3 is CASSQGGLSTEAFF. For the CDR3, the DNA is TGTGCCAGCAGCCAGGGAGGTTTGAGCACTGAAGCTTTCTTT. Filled out from reference TRBV3-1 and TRBJ1-1, the complete variable domain reads DTAVSQTPKYLVTQMGNDKSIKCEQNLGHDTMYWYKQDSKKFLKIMFSYNNKELIINETVPNRFSPKSPDKAHLNLHINSLELGDSAVYFCASSQGGLSTEAFFGQGTRLTVV.

This clonotype has a single count. This chain joins TRBV27 and TRBJ2-1; D is unresolved. CDR1 is MNHEY and CDR2 is SMNVEV in the germline V gene (reference sequence). Trimming removed 4 bases at V and 0 bases at J, with 7 bases between. CDR3 length: 14 residues. This chain's CDR3 is CASSWLRSYNEQFF. For the CDR3, the DNA is TGTGCCAGCAGTTGGCTGCGCTCCTACAATGAGCAGTTCTTC.

V usage is TRBV5-1 and J usage is TRBJ2-3, with TRBD2 matching 8 bases. Germline trimming cut 4 bases from V and 3 bases from J; bases unmatched to any gene: 7. CDR3 length equals 15 residues. The germline V gene encodes CDR1 SGHRS and CDR2 YFSETQ. CDR3 sequence (DNA): TGCGCCAGCAGCGTCTTCGGGGGGGGGACAGATACGCAGTATTTT. Encoded protein: CASSVFGGGTDTQYF.

A few counts support this clonotype. V and J are TRBV5-1 and TRBJ2-1; 11 bases match TRBD2. With V trimmed by 2 bases and J by 3 bases, 7 bases remained unmatched. This CDR3 region has 17 residues. Germline lookup yields CDR1 SGHRS and CDR2 YFSETQ. CDR3 region: CASSFDTSGSYYNEQFF. As DNA, the CDR3 is TGCGCCAGCAGCTTCGACACTAGCGGGAGTTACTACAATGAGCAGTTCTTC.

The chain combines TRBV5-1 with TRBJ2-7; 13 nucleotides match TRBD2. The germline gives CDR1 SGHRS, CDR2 YFSETQ. The CDR3 has 15 amino acids. The junction had 8 bases not matched to a gene; V was cut back by 4 bases and J by 7 bases. CDR3: CASSPGTSGVGEQYF. CDR3 DNA sequence: TGCGCCAGCAGCCCGGGGACTAGCGGGGTGGGAGAGCAGTACTTC.

The chain couples TRBV20-1 to TRBJ2-5, with 16 bases identical to TRBD2. Germline trimming cut 5 bases from V and 5 bases from J; bases unmatched to any gene: 11. This CDR3 contains 17 residues. From germline, CDR1 is DFQATT and CDR2 SNEGSKA (reference sequence). The CDR3 here is CSASLGLAGGPRETQYF. In nucleotides, the CDR3 is TGCAGTGCTTCCTTGGGACTAGCGGGAGGGCCTAGGGAGACCCAGTACTTC.

This clonotype was seen a few times. This chain links TRBV20-1 with TRBJ2-1; the D gene is possibly TRBD1 (6 bases). Germline V lookup: CDR1 DFQATT, CDR2 SNEGSKA (reference sequence). V lost 8 bases, J lost 1 base, and 12 bases lay in between. This CDR3 is built from 13 residues. CDR3 sequence (DNA): TGCAGTTATACTAGGGGGTCCTACAATGAGCAGTTCTTC. It translates to CSYTRGSYNEQFF.

This clonotype was seen a few times. The chain couples TRBV10-1 to TRBJ2-3, with 15 bases aligning to TRBD2. Per germline, CDR1 WNHNN and CDR2 SYGVQD (reference sequence). The J segment lost 6 bases and the V segment lost 7 bases, leaving 11 bases of the junction unmatched. The CDR3 consists of 17 residues. The CDR3: CASTVPGLAGGPDTQYF. In DNA form, the CDR3 reads TGCGCCAGCACCGTCCCGGGACTAGCGGGGGGCCCGGATACGCAGTATTTT.

The chain uses TRBV4-1 and TRBJ1-1, with D tentatively TRBD1 (6 bases). Germline V CDR1 and CDR2: MGHRA, YSYEKL. The CDR3 extends over 11 amino acids. Between the trimmed V and J ends, which lost 9 bases and 7 bases, there was a span of 12 bases. The CDR3 region is CASKGGGEAFF. The DNA of the CDR3 is TGCGCCAGTAAAGGGGGAGGTGAAGCTTTCTTT.

This clonotype was observed a few times. The V and J genes are TRBV7-2 and TRBJ2-3; 7 positions match TRBD2. Looked up from germline, CDR1 is SGHTA and CDR2 is FQGNSA. CDR3 length: 17 residues. With V trimmed by 3 bases and J by 6 bases, 15 bases remained unmatched. The DNA of the CDR3 is TGTGCCAGCAGCTTGGGTACCGGGGGTGGGAGGGCGGATACGCAGTATTTT. Protein sequence: CASSLGTGGGRADTQYF.

The chain employs TRBV20-1 and TRBJ1-1; D perhaps matches TRBD1 (6 bases). Per germline, CDR1 DFQATT and CDR2 SNEGSKA (reference sequence). The V end lost 0 bases, the J end lost 6 bases, and 14 bases lay between the germline ends. The CDR3 is 14 amino acids. CDR3 nucleotides: TGCAGTGCTAGAGAATCGGGGGGCCGGGCTGAAGCTTTCTTT. The encoded protein is CSARESGGRAEAFF.

V gene TRBV4-2 combines with J gene TRBJ2-5; 11 positions agree with TRBD2. The junction had 3 bases not matched to a gene; V was cut back by 1 base and J by 2 bases. CDR1 and CDR2 (germline): LGHNA, YNFKEQ. The length of the CDR3 is 16 residues. This CDR3 is CASSQGLAGTQETQYF. CDR3 DNA sequence: TGTGCCAGCAGCCAAGGACTAGCGGGGACTCAAGAGACCCAGTACTTC.

The CDR3 sequence: CASSRGGPYNSPLHF. CDR3 DNA: TGTGCCAGCAGCCGCGGGGGGCCCTATAATTCACCCCTCCACTTT. The V and J genes are TRBV6-1 and TRBJ1-6; the D gene is possibly TRBD1 (6 bases). CDR3 length: 15 amino acids. The ends were cut back, 6 bases at V and 2 bases at J, with 11 bases in the middle. Germline V lookup: CDR1 MNHNS, CDR2 SASEGT.

This clonotype appeared many times. The rearrangement joins TRBV12-3 or TRBV12-4 to TRBJ2-2; D is undetermined. The CDR3 has 14 amino acids. V was trimmed by 8 bases and J by 2 bases, leaving 12 bases between them. The CDR3 here is CASRITSNTGELFF. In DNA form, the CDR3 reads TGTGCCAGCCGTATTACAAGCAACACCGGGGAGCTGTTTTTT.

The table lists this clonotype with many counts. For the CDR3, the DNA is TGCAGGCCCTCGACTAGCCCTCAAGACAATGAGCAGTTCTTC. It encodes CRPSTSPQDNEQFF. V and J are TRBV20-1 and TRBJ2-1; 7 bases align to TRBD2. The length of the CDR3 is 14 residues. Per germline, CDR1 DFQATT and CDR2 SNEGSKA (reference sequence).

The J gene is TRBJ1-5, the V gene TRBV2; D remains unclear. Trimming removed 6 bases at V and 0 bases at J, with 9 bases between. The CDR3 runs to 14 residues. Germline values: CDR1 SNHLY, CDR2 FYNNEI. This CDR3 is CASRAAYSNQPQHF. CDR3 nucleotide sequence: TGTGCCAGCAGGGCCGCCTATAGCAATCAGCCCCAGCATTTT.

The V call is TRBV10-3, the J call TRBJ2-3; 10 nucleotides agree with TRBD2. CDR1 is ENHRY and CDR2 is SYGVKD in the germline V gene. The CDR3 has 17 residues. V shed 2 bases, J shed 6 bases, and the junction held 11 bases outside the gene matches. The CDR3, as DNA: TGTGCCATCAGTGAGCGGGGAAGCGGGGGGGACCTGGATACGCAGTATTTT. This translates into CAISERGSGGDLDTQYF.

This clonotype was counted at least ten times. J is TRBJ2-5 and V is TRBV5-1; the D is unclear. Trimming left V 2 bases short and J 3 bases short, with 17 bases between. Germline CDR1 and CDR2: SGHRS and YFSETQ. This CDR3 comprises 16 residues. CDR3: CASSFGRSRREETQYF. The CDR3 DNA sequence: TGCGCCAGCAGCTTCGGCAGGAGTCGCCGGGAAGAGACCCAGTACTTC.

This chain joins TRBV14 and TRBJ2-5; the D is unclear. Germline V gene data show CDR1 as SGHDN and CDR2 as FVKESK. The CDR3 consists of 12 residues. The V end lost 3 bases, the J end lost 5 bases, and 7 bases lay between the germline ends. The CDR3 is CASSQVDETQYF. The CDR3 DNA follows: TGTGCCAGCAGCCAGGTTGACGAGACCCAGTACTTC.

This clonotype was seen many times. This chain uses TRBV4-1 with TRBJ2-1; TRBD2 matches at 9 bases. The germline gives CDR1 MGHRA, CDR2 YSYEKL. Unmatched junction bases numbered 1, after V lost 1 base and J lost 3 bases. This CDR3 contains 15 residues. CDR3 bases: TGCGCCAGCAGCCAAGGACTAGCGGACTACAATGAGCAGTTCTTC. Translation gives CASSQGLADYNEQFF.

This clonotype has only a few counts. This chain links TRBV4-1 with TRBJ1-2, with D possibly being TRBD1 (5 bases). The germline CDR1 and CDR2 sequences are MGHRA and YSYEKL. V was trimmed by 4 bases and J by 2 bases, leaving 11 bases between them. This CDR3 has 14 residues. The CDR3 DNA follows: TGCGCCAGCAGCCCCCGGGACGGCAACTATGGCTACACCTTC. Encoded protein: CASSPRDGNYGYTF.

V is TRBV3-1 and J is TRBJ2-4, with 8 nucleotides matching TRBD1. This CDR3 is 16 amino acids long. Germline V gene lookup returns CDR1 LGHDT and CDR2 YNNKEL (reference sequence). The junction had 6 bases not matched to a gene; V was cut back by 2 bases and J by 3 bases. The CDR3, as DNA: TGTGCCAGCAGCCAACCCGACAGGGGTGGCAAAAACATTCAGTACTTC. Protein product: CASSQPDRGGKNIQYF.

The rearrangement links TRBV5-1 to TRBJ2-5; D may correspond to TRBD1 or TRBD2 (5 bases each). The CDR3 sequence is 14 residues long. The ends were cut back, 4 bases at V and 5 bases at J, with 15 bases in the middle. Germline loops: CDR1 SGHRS, CDR2 YFSETQ. The DNA for the CDR3 is TGCGCCAGCAGCCCGGGGACCTATCGGGAGACCCAGTACTTC. Protein: CASSPGTYRETQYF.

The chain carries TRBV5-4 and TRBJ2-7; 8 bases are a match to TRBD2. The CDR3 contains 14 residues. V shed 3 bases, J shed 0 bases, and the junction held 2 bases outside the gene matches. Germline assignment: CDR1 SGHNT and CDR2 YYREEE (reference sequence). CDR3 DNA: TGTGCCAGCAGCTCGAGCGGGGGCTCCTACGAGCAGTACTTC. Protein: CASSSSGGSYEQYF. Full variable domain (missing parts from reference TRBV5-4 and TRBJ2-7): ETGVTQSPTHLIKTRGQQVTLRCSSQSGHNTVSWYQQALGQGPQFIFQYYREEENGRGNFPPRFSGLQFPNYSSELNVNALELDDSALYLCASSSSGGSYEQYFGPGTRLTVT.